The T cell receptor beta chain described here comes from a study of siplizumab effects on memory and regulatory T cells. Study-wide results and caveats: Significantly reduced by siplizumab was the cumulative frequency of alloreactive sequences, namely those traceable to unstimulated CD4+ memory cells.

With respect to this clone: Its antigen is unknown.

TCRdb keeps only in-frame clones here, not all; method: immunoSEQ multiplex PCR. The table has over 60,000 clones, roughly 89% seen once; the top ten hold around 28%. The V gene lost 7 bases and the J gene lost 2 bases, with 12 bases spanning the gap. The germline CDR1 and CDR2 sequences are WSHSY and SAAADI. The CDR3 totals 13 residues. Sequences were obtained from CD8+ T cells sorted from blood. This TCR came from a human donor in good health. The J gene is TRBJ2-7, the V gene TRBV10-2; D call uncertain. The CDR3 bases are TGCGCCAGCACTAAGACGGATACCTACGAGCAGTACTTC. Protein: CASTKTDTYEQYF.